Listed below are T cell receptor beta chains from one sample, sequenced in a study of radiation and T cells in renal cell carcinoma. The protocol was immunoSEQ multiplex PCR, while the TCRdb copy is restricted to in-frame clones and leaves out a portion. The table includes about 140,000 clones, around 78% detected once. Sequences were derived from blood, sampled from a patient whose treatment included radiotherapy and nephrectomy. The receptors were gathered from a woman between 45 and 65 years old with renal cell carcinoma. The conserved cysteine and the conserved F or W are not part of the CDR3 here.

j_call,v_call,cdr3_aa
TRBJ1-2,TRBV9,ASSPATRDGYT
TRBJ2-1,TRBV5-5,ASSSDSSSYNEQF
TRBJ2-1,TRBV28,ASSPIGGLAGGVNEQF
TRBJ2-7,TRBV2,ASSEEATYEQY
TRBJ1-1,TRBV7-9,ASSSGYTEAF
TRBJ2-1,TRBV6-1,ASWLSGEQF
TRBJ1-2,TRBV27,ASSVLGGYGYT
TRBJ2-7,TRBV5-1,ASSLRGGSSYEQY
TRBJ2-2,TRBV9,ASSVAPGLAGDTGELF
TRBJ2-7,TRBV7-6,ASSLSPGGTYEQY
TRBJ2-1,TRBV10-3,AIRGGSGSPGSYNEQF
TRBJ2-1,TRBV6-6,ASSGTVGEQF
TRBJ2-7,TRBV9,ASSVAGEGYEQY
TRBJ1-3,TRBV29-1,SVELRDKAL
TRBJ1-4,TRBV6-1,ASIPPNKDEKLF
TRBJ1-2,TRBV6-5,ASSEVNYGYT
TRBJ2-7,TRBV6-5,ASSYGTSGSYEQY
TRBJ1-1,TRBV20-1,TQRGGTEAF
TRBJ2-1,TRBV6-5,ASSPGGRFNEQF
TRBJ2-5,TRBV6-5,ASSEGGGETQY
TRBJ1-3,TRBV28,ASTPDGITGNTIY
TRBJ1-1,TRBV5-1,ASSLGGMNTEAF
TRBJ2-1,TRBV7-2,ASSLTSGNYNEQF
TRBJ2-5,TRBV5-1,ASSLVPGDSQETQY
TRBJ2-3,TRBV29-1,SVVKTSTDTQY
TRBJ1-2,TRBV5-4,ASSSSVTFYGYT
TRBJ2-7,TRBV5-1,ASSWAERGEQY
TRBJ1-1,TRBV6-1,ASTLTGGWTEAF
TRBJ1-1,TRBV6-1,ASSLPRNTEAF
TRBJ2-1,TRBV5-4,ASSHGDYRVHEQF
TRBJ1-4,TRBV6-1,ASSEASTVNEKLF
TRBJ2-7,TRBV2,AGGTTPYEQY
TRBJ1-5,TRBV7-8,ASSLDRAQPQH
TRBJ1-1,TRBV11-1,ASTNPGATEAF
TRBJ2-5,TRBV9,ASSVELGSQETQY
TRBJ1-1,TRBV29-1,SVVRRLGATEAF
TRBJ2-7,TRBV7-9,ASSLASLAGAEQY
TRBJ2-7,TRBV2,ASRVDRDSYEQY
TRBJ1-1,TRBV28,AITPLNTEAF
TRBJ2-6,TRBV10-3,AISAVEAGANVLT
TRBJ1-4,TRBV5-1,ASSRAGTGSNEKLF
TRBJ1-2,TRBV5-4,ASSLATGNYGYT
TRBJ1-2,TRBV20-1,SASPAVGYT
TRBJ2-5,TRBV14,ASSQVGTGHQETQY
TRBJ1-4,TRBV18,ASSPPPGEKLF
TRBJ1-1,TRBV7-8,ASSRQAMNTEAF